The 15 T cell receptor beta chains below were found in one sample sequenced in a study of T cells in Graves' hyperthyroidism and ophthalmopathy. TCR beta CDR3 sequences were amplified from RNA transcripts. The TCR CDR3 was amplified in a first-round RT-PCR using the HTBI primer set. From the multiplex PCR reads, TCRdb called clonotypes with MiXCR, one entry per CDR3 protein. The data show roughly 700,000 distinct CDR3 sequences, around 15% seen once. Sequencing was done on a sample of blood. The receptors originated from a woman aged 18-35 years with Graves' hyperthyroidism.

This clonotype occurred a few times. This chain uses TRBV6-2 or TRBV6-3 with TRBJ2-1, with TRBD2 matching 13 bases. From germline, CDR1 is MNHEY and CDR2 SVGEGT. CDR3 length equals 20 residues. The trim removed 0 bases at V and 9 bases at J, leaving 17 bases unmatched. Here the CDR3 reads CASSYSGTHRLAGGMGEQFF. The CDR3 coding sequence is TGTGCCAGCAGTTACTCGGGCACCCACAGACTAGCGGGAGGTATGGGTGAGCAGTTCTTC.

The genes are TRBV12-3 or TRBV12-4 and TRBJ2-1; TRBD1 matches 9 bases. The CDR3 spans 15 residues. J lost 12 bases, V lost 7 bases, and 16 bases had no gene match. CDR3 coding DNA: TGTGCCAGCAACCCGACAGGGGGGATTTGGGAGGGGCAGTTCTTC. This gives the protein CASNPTGGIWEGQFF.

The chain's CDR3 is CASSFNRDTEAFF. CDR3 in DNA: TGTGCCAGCAGTTTTAACAGGGACACTGAAGCTTTCTTT. The chain recombines TRBV6-1 with TRBJ1-1; possibly TRBD1 for D (6 bases). V was clipped by 5 bases and J by 3 bases, with 10 bases between them. Germline values: CDR1 MNHNS, CDR2 SASEGT. This CDR3 contains 13 residues.

This chain links TRBV6-5 with TRBJ2-1; D remains unclear. The CDR3 spans 15 residues. In germline, CDR1 is MNHEY, CDR2 SVGAGI. V dropped 7 bases and J dropped 0 bases, with 13 bases sitting between them. Here the CDR3 DNA reads TGTGCCAGCACTTCCGACTCAAGCTCCTACAATGAGCAGTTCTTC. Encoded protein: CASTSDSSSYNEQFF.

At least ten counts were recorded for this clonotype. DNA for the CDR3: TGTGCCAGCAGCTACCTACCCGTTAGTGCGTTGGTCTCCGAGCAGTACTTC. It specifies CASSYLPVSALVSEQYF. The chain uses TRBV7-8 and TRBJ2-7; D unclear. This CDR3 spans 17 amino acids. CDR1 and CDR2 (germline): SGHVS, FQNEAQ. Trimming left V 4 bases short and J 6 bases short, with 25 bases between.

The chain combines TRBV19 with TRBJ2-2; 12 nucleotides match TRBD2. V gave up 6 bases and J gave up 7 bases; unmatched junction bases: 15. The CDR3 totals 18 residues. Germline values: CDR1 LNHDA, CDR2 SQIVND (reference sequence). CDR3 protein: CASRAFSSGRVNGGELFF. CDR3 bases: TGTGCCAGTAGGGCCTTCTCTAGCGGGAGGGTCAATGGCGGGGAGCTGTTTTTT.

V gene TRBV18 combines with J gene TRBJ2-7; 14 nucleotides align to TRBD2. The CDR3 loop spans 15 amino acids. Germline lookup yields CDR1 KGHSH and CDR2 LQKENI. Germline trimming cut 3 bases from V and 6 bases from J; bases unmatched to any gene: 4. The CDR3 is CASSPSTSGRGEQYF. CDR3 bases: TGTGCCAGCTCACCTTCGACTAGCGGGAGGGGCGAGCAGTACTTC.

This clonotype was recorded many times. The V and J genes are TRBV4-1 and TRBJ1-4, with D hard to call. Germline-derived CDR1 and CDR2 are MGHRA and YSYEKL. The CDR3 runs to 15 residues. With 0 bases removed from V and 7 bases from J, the gap between germline ends came to 12 bases. The CDR3 DNA reads as TGCGCCAGCAGCCAAGATAGTGGGATGGGTGAAAAACTGTTTTTT. The encoded protein is CASSQDSGMGEKLFF.

This clonotype was counted many times. The V and J genes are TRBV19 and TRBJ2-1; 8 bases fit TRBD2. CDR1 LNHDA and CDR2 SQIVND come from the germline V gene (reference sequence). V was pared by 8 bases and J by 2 bases, with 5 bases of the junction left unmatched. The CDR3 length is 14 residues. The CDR3 region is CASAPGGPYNEQFF. The CDR3 nucleotides are TGTGCCAGTGCCCCGGGAGGGCCCTACAATGAGCAGTTCTTC.

This clonotype was counted many times. This chain joins TRBV3-1 and TRBJ2-7; TRBD2 aligns across 8 bases. The CDR3 spans 21 residues. V shed 0 bases, J shed 6 bases, and the junction held 25 bases outside the gene matches. The germline gives CDR1 LGHDT, CDR2 YNNKEL (reference sequence). The CDR3 loop is CASSQDWQDRAGALSSPEQYF. CDR3 coding DNA: TGTGCCAGCAGCCAAGACTGGCAAGATAGAGCGGGAGCGCTTTCTTCGCCCGAGCAGTACTTC.

This chain links TRBV15 with TRBJ2-1, with D unresolved. The CDR3 length is 16 residues. CDR1 LNHNV and CDR2 YYDKDF come from the germline V gene (reference sequence). V was clipped by 0 bases and J by 4 bases, with 13 bases between them. The CDR3 DNA is TGTGCCACCAGCAGAGATTGGAGTCCACCTTACAATGAGCAGTTCTTC. As protein: CATSRDWSPPYNEQFF. The full variable domain, with the rest looked up from reference TRBV15 and TRBJ2-1, is DAMVIQNPRYQVTQFGKPVTLSCSQTLNHNVMYWYQQKSSQAPKLLFHYYDKDFNNEADTPDNFQSRRPNTSFCFLDIRSPGLGDTAMYLCATSRDWSPPYNEQFFGPGTRLTVL.

The genes are TRBV28 and TRBJ1-1; D is unresolved. Germline CDR1 is MDHEN and CDR2 is SYDVKM. Trimming removed 6 bases from V and 4 bases from J, with 12 bases in between. CDR3 length: 13 amino acids. The CDR3 protein is CASSYGRFTEAFF. The CDR3, as DNA: TGTGCCAGCAGCTACGGGAGGTTCACTGAAGCTTTCTTT.

This clonotype has a count of ten or more. V gene TRBV20-1 combines with J gene TRBJ2-1, with 10 bases lining up with TRBD2. The J segment lost 7 bases and the V segment lost 0 bases, leaving 9 bases of the junction unmatched. This CDR3 has 16 residues. CDR1 and CDR2 from the germline V gene are DFQATT and SNEGSKA (reference sequence). The CDR3 spells CSAREFASGSWNEQFF. The DNA for the CDR3 is TGCAGTGCTAGAGAATTTGCTAGCGGGAGTTGGAATGAGCAGTTCTTC.

This clonotype was recorded many times. The chain is built from TRBV7-9 and TRBJ1-2; the D is unclear. Germline assignment: CDR1 SEHNR and CDR2 FQNEAQ (reference sequence). The CDR3 consists of 13 residues. Trimming shortened V by 2 bases and J by 2 bases, and 6 bases separated the two germline ends. The CDR3 spells CASSLWENYGYTF. The CDR3 bases are TGTGCCAGCAGCTTATGGGAGAACTATGGCTACACCTTC.

This clonotype was seen more than once but under ten times. The rearrangement links TRBV2 to TRBJ1-2; D gene uncertain. Germline loops: CDR1 SNHLY, CDR2 FYNNEI. Trimming took 0 bases from V and 8 from J, leaving 16 bases between them. The CDR3 is 15 amino acids. For the CDR3, the DNA is TGTGCCAGCAGTGAAGCGCACCGGGTTCACGTGGGCTACACCTTC. Translation: CASSEAHRVHVGYTF.